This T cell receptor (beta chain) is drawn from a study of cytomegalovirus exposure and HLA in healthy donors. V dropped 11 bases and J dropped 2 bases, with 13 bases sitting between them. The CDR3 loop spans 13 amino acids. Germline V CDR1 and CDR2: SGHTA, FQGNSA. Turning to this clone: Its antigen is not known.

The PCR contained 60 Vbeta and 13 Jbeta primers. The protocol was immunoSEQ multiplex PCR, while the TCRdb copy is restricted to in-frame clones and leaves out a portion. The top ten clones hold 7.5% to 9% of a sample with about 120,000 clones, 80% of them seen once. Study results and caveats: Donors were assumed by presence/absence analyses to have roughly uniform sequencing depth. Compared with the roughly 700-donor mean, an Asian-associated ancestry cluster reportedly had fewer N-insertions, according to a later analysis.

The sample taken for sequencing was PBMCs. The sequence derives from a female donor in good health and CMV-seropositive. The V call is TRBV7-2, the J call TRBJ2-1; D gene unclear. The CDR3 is CAYDSSAYNEQFF. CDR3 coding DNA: TGTGCCTACGACTCGTCGGCCTACAATGAGCAGTTCTTC.